In this sample, the clone carrying this T cell receptor beta chain turned up a few times. Its specificity is not known. The entry originates in a study of siplizumab effects on memory and regulatory T cells. General study results and limits: Roughly 80-95% of proliferating CD4+ or CD8+ clones defied assignment to a naive or memory phenotype. Siplizumab led to significantly less abundant alloreactive sequences that could be traced back to unstimulated CD4+ memory cells. The alloresponse seemed to draw substantially on naive T cells, which appeared more diverse than memory cells.

The authors kept the mixed lymphocyte reaction cells in coculture at 37°C for about 6 days. Repertoires were generated with immunoSEQ multiplex PCR, while TCRdb's copy carries only in-frame clones and drops some. The sample yields 3,000 to 3,500 clones, 53% seen once. In germline, CDR1 is SGHRS, CDR2 YFSETQ. V gave up 0 bases and J gave up 8 bases; unmatched junction bases: 5. The CDR3 is 14 residues long. The sequenced material came from CFSE-low (dividing) CD4+ T cells sorted from an allogeneic mixed lymphocyte reaction. The TCR sequence derives from a human donor in good health; the cells came from an allogeneic mixed lymphocyte reaction. The rearrangement uses TRBV5-1 and TRBJ2-1; 7 bases match TRBD1. Here the CDR3 reads CASSLAGQVHEQFF. CDR3 DNA: TGCGCCAGCAGCTTGGCCGGACAGGTCCATGAGCAGTTCTTC.